The T cell receptor (beta chain) under discussion was sequenced for a study of T cell changes during pregnancy in multiple sclerosis. The CDR3 is 19 amino acids. The data were produced by immunoSEQ multiplex PCR, yet TCRdb's version contains in-frame clones alone and is incomplete. The table shows about 40,000 clones, with around 90% occurring only once. This material consisted of CD8+ T cells from peripheral blood mononuclear cells, taken before pregnancy. V usage is TRBV21-1 and J usage is TRBJ2-3; the table gives TRBD1 as D, unverified against the DNA. TRBV21-1 is labeled a pseudogene. The clonotype originates from a female donor with multiple sclerosis, enrolled in a pregnancy study. CDR3 amino acids: CASSKEALGAKGSTDTQYF. CDR3 sequence (DNA): TGTGCCAGCAGCAAAGAGGCTTTGGGGGCAAAGGGTAGCACAGATACGCAGTATTTT.